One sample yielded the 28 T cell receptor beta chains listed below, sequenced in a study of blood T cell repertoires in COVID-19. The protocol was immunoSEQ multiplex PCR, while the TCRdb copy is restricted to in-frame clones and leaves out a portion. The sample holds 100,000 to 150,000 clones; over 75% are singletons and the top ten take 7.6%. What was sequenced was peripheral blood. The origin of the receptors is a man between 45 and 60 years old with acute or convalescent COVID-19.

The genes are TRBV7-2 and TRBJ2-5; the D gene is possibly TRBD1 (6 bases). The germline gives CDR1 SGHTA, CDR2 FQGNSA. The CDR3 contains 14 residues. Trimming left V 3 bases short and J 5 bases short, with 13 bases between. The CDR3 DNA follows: TGTGCCAGCAGCTTTACAGGGATATCGGAGACCCAGTACTTC. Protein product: CASSFTGISETQYF.

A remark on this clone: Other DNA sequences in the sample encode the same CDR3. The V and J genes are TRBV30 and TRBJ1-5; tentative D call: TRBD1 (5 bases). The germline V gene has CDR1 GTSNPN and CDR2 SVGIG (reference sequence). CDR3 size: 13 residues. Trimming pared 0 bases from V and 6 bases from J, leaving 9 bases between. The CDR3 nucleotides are TGTGCCTGGAGTGTATCGGGGGGTCAGCCCCAGCATTTT. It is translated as CAWSVSGGQPQHF.

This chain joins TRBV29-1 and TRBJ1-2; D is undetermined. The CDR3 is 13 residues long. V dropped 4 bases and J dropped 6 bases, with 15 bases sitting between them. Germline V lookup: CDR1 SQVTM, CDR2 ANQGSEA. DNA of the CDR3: TGCAGCGTTGCCTGGCGGGGATTCGATGGCTACACCTTC. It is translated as CSVAWRGFDGYTF.

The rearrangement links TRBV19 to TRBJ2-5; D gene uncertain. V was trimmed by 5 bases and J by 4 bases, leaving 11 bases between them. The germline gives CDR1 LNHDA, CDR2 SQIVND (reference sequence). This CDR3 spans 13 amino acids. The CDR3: CASSETARETQYF. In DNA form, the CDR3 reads TGTGCCAGTAGTGAAACCGCGAGAGAGACCCAGTACTTC.

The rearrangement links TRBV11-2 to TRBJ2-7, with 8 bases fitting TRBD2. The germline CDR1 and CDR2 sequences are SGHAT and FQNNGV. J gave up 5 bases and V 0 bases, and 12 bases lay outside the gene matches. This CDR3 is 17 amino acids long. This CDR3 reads CASSLDRISGIRDEQYF. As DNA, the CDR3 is TGTGCCAGCAGCTTAGATCGGATTAGCGGGATAAGAGACGAGCAGTACTTC.

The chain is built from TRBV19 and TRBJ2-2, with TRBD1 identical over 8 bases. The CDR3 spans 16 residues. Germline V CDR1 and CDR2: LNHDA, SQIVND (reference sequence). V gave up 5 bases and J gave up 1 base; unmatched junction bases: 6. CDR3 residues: CASSFPGTGNTGELFF. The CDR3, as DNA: TGTGCCAGTAGTTTCCCCGGGACAGGGAACACCGGGGAGCTGTTTTTT.

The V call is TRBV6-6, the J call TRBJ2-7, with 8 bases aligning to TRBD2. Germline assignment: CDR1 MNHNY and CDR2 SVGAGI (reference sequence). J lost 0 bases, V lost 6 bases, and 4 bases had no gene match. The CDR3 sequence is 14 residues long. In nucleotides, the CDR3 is TGTGCCAGCAGCTCTAGCGGGCTCTCCTACGAGCAGTACTTC. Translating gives CASSSSGLSYEQYF.

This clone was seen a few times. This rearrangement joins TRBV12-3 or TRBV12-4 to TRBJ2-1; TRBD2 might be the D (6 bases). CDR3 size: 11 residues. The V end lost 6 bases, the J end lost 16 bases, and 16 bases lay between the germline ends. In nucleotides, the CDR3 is TGTGCCAGCAGGACCTGGAGGGAGCTATTCTTC. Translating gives CASRTWRELFF.

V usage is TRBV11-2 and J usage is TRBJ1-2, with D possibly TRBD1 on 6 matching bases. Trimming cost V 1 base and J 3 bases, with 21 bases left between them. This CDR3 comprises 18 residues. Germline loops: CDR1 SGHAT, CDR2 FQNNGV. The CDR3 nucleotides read TGTGCCAGCAGCTTAGGGGGTTCGACAGGTTTCGGGCACTATGGCTACACCTTC. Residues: CASSLGGSTGFGHYGYTF. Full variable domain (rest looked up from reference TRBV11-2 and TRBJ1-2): EAGVAQSPRYKIIEKRQSVAFWCNPISGHATLYWYQQILGQGPKLLIQFQNNGVVDDSQLPKDRFSAERLKGVDSTLKIQPAKLEDSAVYLCASSLGGSTGFGHYGYTFGSGTRLTVV.

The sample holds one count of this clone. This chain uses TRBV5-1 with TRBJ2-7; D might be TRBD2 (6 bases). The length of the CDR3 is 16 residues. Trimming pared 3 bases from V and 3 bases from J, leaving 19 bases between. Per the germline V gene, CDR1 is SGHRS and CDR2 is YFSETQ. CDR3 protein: CASSSSQGGFLYEQYF. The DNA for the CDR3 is TGCGCCAGCAGCTCGTCCCAAGGAGGGTTCCTCTACGAGCAGTACTTC.

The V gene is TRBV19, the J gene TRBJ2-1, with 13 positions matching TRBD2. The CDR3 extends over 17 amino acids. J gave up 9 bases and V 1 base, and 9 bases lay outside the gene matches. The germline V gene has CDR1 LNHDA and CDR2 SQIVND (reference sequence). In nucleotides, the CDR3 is TGTGCCAGTAGTATAGGGACTAGCGGGAGATGGTTCCTTGAGCAGTTCTTC. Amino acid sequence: CASSIGTSGRWFLEQFF.

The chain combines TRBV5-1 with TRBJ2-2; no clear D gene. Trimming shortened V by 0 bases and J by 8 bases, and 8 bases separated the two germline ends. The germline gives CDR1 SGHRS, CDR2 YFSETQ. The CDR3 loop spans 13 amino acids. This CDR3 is CASSLDDTGELFF. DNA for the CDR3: TGCGCCAGCAGCTTGGATGATACTGGGGAGCTGTTTTTT.

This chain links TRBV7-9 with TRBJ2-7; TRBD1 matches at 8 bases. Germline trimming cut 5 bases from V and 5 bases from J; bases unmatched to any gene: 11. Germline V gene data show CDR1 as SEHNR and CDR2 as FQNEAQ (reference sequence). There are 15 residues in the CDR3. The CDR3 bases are TGTGCCAGCAGCGCCCCAGGGGGCGGTCAACACGAGCAGTACTTC. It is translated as CASSAPGGGQHEQYF.

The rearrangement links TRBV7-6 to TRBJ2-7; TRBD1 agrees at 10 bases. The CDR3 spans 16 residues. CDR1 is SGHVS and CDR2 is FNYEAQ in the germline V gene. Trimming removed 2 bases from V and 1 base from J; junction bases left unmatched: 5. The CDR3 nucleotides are TGTGCCAGCAGCTTAAGTCCGGGACAGGGGTCCTACGAGCAGTACTTC. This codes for CASSLSPGQGSYEQYF.

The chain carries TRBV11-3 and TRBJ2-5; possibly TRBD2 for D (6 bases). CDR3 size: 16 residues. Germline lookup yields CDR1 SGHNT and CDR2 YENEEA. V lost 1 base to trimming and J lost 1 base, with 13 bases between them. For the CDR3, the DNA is TGTGCCAGCAGCTTAGGAGGGCCGGGGGTCCAAGAGACCCAGTACTTC. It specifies CASSLGGPGVQETQYF.

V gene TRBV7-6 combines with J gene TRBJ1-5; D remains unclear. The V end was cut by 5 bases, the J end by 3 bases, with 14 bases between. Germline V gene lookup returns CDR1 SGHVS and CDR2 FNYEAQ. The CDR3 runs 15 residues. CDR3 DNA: TGTGCCAGCAGCCCTATAACCGGGGTCAATCAGCCCCAGCATTTT. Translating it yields CASSPITGVNQPQHF.

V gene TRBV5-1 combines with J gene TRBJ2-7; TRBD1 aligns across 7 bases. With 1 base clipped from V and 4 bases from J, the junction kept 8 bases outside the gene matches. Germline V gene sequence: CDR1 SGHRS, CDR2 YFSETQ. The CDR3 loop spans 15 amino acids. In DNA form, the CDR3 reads TGCGCCAGCAGCTTGTTGTCGGGACAGTCTTACGAGCAGTACTTC. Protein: CASSLLSGQSYEQYF.

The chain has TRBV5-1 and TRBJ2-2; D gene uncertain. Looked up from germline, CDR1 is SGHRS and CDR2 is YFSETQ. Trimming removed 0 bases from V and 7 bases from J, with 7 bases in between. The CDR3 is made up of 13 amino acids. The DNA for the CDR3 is TGCGCCAGCAGCTTGGCGTTCGGCGGGGAGCTGTTTTTT. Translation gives CASSLAFGGELFF.

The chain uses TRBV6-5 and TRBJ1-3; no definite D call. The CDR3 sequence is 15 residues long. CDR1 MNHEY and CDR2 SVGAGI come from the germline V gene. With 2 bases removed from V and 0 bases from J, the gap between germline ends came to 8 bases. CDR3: CASSYSVFSGNTIYF. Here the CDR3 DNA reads TGTGCCAGCAGTTACAGCGTCTTCTCTGGAAACACCATATATTTT.

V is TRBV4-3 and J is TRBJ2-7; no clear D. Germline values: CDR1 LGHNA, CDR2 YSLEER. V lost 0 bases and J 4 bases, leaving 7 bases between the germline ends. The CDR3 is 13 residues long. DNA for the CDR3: TGCGCCAGCAGCCAAGATAAGGAGTACGAGCAGTACTTC. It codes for CASSQDKEYEQYF.

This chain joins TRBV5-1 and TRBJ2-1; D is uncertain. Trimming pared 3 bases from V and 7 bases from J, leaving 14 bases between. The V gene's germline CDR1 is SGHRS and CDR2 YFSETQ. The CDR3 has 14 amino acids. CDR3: CASSSSPIVNEQFF. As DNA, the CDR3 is TGCGCCAGCAGCTCGTCCCCCATAGTGAATGAGCAGTTCTTC.

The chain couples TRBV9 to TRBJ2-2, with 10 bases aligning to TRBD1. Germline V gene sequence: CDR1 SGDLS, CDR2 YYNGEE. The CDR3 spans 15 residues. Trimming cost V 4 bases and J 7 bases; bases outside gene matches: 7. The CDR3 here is CASSPGQGIGGELFF. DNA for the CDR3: TGTGCCAGCAGCCCGGGACAGGGGATAGGCGGGGAGCTGTTTTTT.

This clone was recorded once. The CDR3 reads CASSYRVTGELFF. The CDR3 nucleotides read TGTGCCAGCAGTTACAGGGTCACCGGGGAGCTGTTTTTT. V and J are TRBV7-2 and TRBJ2-2; possibly TRBD1 for D (6 bases). V lost 6 bases and J 4 bases, leaving 9 bases between the germline ends. The CDR3 spans 13 residues. Germline CDR1 is SGHTA and CDR2 is FQGNSA.

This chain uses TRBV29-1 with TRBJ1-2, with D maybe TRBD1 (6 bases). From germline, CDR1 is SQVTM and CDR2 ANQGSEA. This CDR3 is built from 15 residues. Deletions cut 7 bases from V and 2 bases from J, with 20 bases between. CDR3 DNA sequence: TGCAGCGGGGGGGACATAAGATTCGACAACTATGGCTACACCTTC. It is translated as CSGGDIRFDNYGYTF.

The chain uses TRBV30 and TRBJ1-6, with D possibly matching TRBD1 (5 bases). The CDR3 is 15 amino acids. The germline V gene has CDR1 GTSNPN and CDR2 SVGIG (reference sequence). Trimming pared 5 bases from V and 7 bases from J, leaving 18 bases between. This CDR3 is CAWGILQNRNSPLHF. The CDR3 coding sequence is TGTGCCTGGGGCATACTCCAAAACAGGAATTCACCCCTCCACTTT.

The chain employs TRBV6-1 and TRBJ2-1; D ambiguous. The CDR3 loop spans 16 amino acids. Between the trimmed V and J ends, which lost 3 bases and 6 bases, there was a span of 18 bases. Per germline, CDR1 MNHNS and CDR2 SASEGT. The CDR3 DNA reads TGTGCCAGCAGTGATGAGGCGGATAGGCCCCCCAATGAGCAGTTCTTC. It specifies CASSDEADRPPNEQFF.

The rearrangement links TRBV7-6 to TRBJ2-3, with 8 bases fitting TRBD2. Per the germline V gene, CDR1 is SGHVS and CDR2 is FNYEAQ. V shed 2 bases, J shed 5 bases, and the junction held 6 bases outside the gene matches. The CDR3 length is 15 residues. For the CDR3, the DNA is TGTGCCAGCAGCTTATTTACTAGCGGACTAGATACGCAGTATTTT. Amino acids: CASSLFTSGLDTQYF.

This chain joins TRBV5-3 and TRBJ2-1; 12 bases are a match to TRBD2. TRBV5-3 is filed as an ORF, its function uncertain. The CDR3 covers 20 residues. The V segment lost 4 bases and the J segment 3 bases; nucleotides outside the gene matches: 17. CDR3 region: CARSPMTPPTSGRFYNEQFF. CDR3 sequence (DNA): TGTGCCAGAAGCCCCATGACGCCGCCGACTAGCGGGAGATTCTACAATGAGCAGTTCTTC.